The entry below describes one T cell receptor beta chain. The antigen remains undetermined. This specimen belongs to a study of B cell selection in AIRE deficiency. Broader study findings: Shared Treg sequences were biased toward short CDR3s with few non-templated nucleotide insertions. Of approximately 3,700 shared Treg TCRbeta sequences, roughly 33% were healthy-only, 7.5% to 9.5% patient-only. About 30.6% of healthy-shared Treg sequences were found among patient Tconv cells.

Sorting defined conventional CD4 T cells as CD4+CD127+. Healthy unrelated donors supplied the control samples. Only in-frame clones appear in the TCRdb table, and some are missing; sequencing was by immunoSEQ multiplex PCR. This sample has roughly 24,000 clones, with approximately 96% found just once. Sequencing was performed on CD4+CD127+ conventional T cells sorted from PBMCs. The sequence derives from a human donor in good health.

For the CDR3, the DNA is TGTGCCAGTAGTATGGTCAGGGCGGCGAATGAGCAGTTCTTC. This codes for CASSMVRAANEQFF. The genes are TRBV19 and TRBJ2-1, with a possible D match to TRBD1 (5 bases). CDR1 is LNHDA and CDR2 is SQIVND in the germline V gene (reference sequence). Trimming cost V 3 bases and J 7 bases, with 13 bases left between them. The CDR3 contains 14 residues.